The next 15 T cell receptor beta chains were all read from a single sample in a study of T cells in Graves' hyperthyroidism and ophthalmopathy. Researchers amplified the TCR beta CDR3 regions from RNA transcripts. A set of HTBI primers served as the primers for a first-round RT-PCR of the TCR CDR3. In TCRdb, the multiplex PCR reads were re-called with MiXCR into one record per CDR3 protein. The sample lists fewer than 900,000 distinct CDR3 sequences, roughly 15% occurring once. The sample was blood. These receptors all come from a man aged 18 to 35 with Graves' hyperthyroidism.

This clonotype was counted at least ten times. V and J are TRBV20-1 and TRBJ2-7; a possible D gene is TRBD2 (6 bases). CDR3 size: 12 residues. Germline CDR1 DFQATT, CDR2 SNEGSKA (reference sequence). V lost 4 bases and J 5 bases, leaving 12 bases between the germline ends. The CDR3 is CSANREFDEQYF. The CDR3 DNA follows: TGCAGTGCTAACCGGGAGTTCGACGAGCAGTACTTC.

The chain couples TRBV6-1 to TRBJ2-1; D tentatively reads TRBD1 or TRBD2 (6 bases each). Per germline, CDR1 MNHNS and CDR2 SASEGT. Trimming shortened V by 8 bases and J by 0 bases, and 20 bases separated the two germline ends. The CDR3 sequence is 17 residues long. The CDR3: CASGGGKGGSSYNEQFF. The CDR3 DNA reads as TGTGCCAGCGGGGGCGGGAAAGGGGGGAGCTCCTACAATGAGCAGTTCTTC.

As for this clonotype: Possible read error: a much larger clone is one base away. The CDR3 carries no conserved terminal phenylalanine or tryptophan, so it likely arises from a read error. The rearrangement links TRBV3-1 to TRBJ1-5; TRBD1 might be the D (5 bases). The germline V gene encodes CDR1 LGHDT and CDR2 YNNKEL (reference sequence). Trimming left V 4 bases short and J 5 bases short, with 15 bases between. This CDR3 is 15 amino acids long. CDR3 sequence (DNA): TGTGCCAGCAGCCGGAGCACAGGCGGGGATCAGCCCCAGCATCTT. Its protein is CASSRSTGGDQPQHL.

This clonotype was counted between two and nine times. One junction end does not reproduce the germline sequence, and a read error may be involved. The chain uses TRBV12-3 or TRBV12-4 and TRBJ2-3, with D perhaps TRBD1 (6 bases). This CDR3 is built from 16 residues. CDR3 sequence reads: CACSLGQLLDTDTQYF. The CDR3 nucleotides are TGTGCCTGCAGTTTGGGACAACTCTTAGACACAGATACGCAGTATTTT.

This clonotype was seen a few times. The DNA of the CDR3 is TGCGCCAGCAGCTCTGGGGTAGGGGGCATCGCCTACAATGAGCAGTTCTTC. Protein: CASSSGVGGIAYNEQFF. The chain joins TRBV5-1 to TRBJ2-1, with 7 positions matching TRBD1. Germline CDR1 SGHRS, CDR2 YFSETQ. The CDR3 contains 17 residues. V lost 3 bases to trimming and J lost 2 bases; unmatched junction nucleotides: 11.

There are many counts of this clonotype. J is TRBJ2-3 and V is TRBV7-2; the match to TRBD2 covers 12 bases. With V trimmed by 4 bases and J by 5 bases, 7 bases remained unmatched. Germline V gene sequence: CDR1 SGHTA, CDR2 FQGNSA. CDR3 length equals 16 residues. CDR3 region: CASSSGLAGRGDTQYF. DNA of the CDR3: TGTGCCAGCAGCTCAGGACTAGCGGGAAGGGGAGATACGCAGTATTTT.

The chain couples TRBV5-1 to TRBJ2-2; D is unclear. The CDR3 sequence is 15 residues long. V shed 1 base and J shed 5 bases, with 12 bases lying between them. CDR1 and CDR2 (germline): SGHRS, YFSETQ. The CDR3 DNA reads TGCGCCAGCAGCTTGTTGGATACCAGTACCGGGGAGCTGTTTTTT. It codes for CASSLLDTSTGELFF.

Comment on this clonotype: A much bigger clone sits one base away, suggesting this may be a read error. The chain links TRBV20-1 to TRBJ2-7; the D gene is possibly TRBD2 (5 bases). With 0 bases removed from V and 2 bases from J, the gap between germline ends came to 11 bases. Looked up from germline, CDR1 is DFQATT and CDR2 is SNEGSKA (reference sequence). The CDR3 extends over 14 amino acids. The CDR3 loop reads CSARDQPAAYEQYF. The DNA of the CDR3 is TGCAGTGCTAGAGATCAGCCAGCGGCCTACGAGCAGTACTTC.

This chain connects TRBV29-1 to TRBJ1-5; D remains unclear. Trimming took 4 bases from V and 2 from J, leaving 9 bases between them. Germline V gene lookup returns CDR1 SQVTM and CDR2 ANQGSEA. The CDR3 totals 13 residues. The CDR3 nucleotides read TGCAGCGTTGTTACCCATGGCAATCAGCCCCAGCATTTT. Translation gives CSVVTHGNQPQHF.

The CDR3 is CATSDRTGTGGRDTQYF. CDR3 DNA sequence: TGTGCCACCAGTGACAGAACCGGGACAGGGGGACGGGATACGCAGTATTTT. The V call is TRBV24-1, the J call TRBJ2-3; 11 nucleotides agree with TRBD1. Germline CDR1 is KGHDR and CDR2 is SFDVKD. V was clipped by 4 bases and J by 6 bases; unmatched bases: 11. The CDR3 is 17 amino acids.

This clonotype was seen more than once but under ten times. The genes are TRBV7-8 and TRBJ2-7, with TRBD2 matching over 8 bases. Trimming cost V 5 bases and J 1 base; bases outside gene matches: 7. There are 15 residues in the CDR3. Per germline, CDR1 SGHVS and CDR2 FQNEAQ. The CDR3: CASSTPGGVSYEQYF. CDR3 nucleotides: TGTGCCAGCAGCACCCCGGGAGGGGTATCCTACGAGCAGTACTTC.

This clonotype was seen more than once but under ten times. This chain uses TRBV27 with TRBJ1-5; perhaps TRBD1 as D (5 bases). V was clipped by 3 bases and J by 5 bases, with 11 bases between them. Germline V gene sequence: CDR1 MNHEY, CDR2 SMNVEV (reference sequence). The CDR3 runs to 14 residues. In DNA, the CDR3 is TGTGCCAGCAGTTTGAGAGGGACGCATCAGCCCCAGCATTTT. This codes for CASSLRGTHQPQHF.

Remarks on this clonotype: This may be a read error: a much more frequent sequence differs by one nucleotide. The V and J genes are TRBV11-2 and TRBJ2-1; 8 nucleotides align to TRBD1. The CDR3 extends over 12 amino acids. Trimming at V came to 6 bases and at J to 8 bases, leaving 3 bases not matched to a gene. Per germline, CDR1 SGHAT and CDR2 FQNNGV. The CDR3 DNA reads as TGTGCCAGCAGTCCACAGGGGGATGAGCAGTTCTTC. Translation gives CASSPQGDEQFF.

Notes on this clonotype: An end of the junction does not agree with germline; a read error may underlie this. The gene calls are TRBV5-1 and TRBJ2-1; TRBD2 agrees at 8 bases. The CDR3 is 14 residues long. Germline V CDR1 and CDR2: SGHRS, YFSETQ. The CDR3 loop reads CASSAGGGSNEQFF. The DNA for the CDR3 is TGTGCCAGCAGCGCTGGCGGGGGGTCCAATGAGCAGTTCTTC.

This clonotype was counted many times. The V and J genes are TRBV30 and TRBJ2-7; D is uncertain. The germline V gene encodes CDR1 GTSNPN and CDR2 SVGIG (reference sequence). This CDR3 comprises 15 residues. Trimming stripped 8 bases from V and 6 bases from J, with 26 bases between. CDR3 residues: CALDLGVGFWGEQYF. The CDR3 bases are TGTGCCCTGGACCTCGGTGTAGGGTTTTGGGGCGAGCAGTACTTC.